The TCR beta chain under discussion was sequenced for a study of blood T cell repertoires in COVID-19. The data were produced by immunoSEQ multiplex PCR, yet TCRdb's version contains in-frame clones alone and is incomplete. The sample consists of hundreds of thousands of clones, about 87% of them appearing once. The CDR3 sequence is 18 residues long. V dropped 5 bases and J dropped 1; count of bases not matched to a gene: 11. Per germline, CDR1 SEHNR and CDR2 FQNEAQ (reference sequence). This clonotype originated in a man in his sixties or seventies with acute or convalescent COVID-19. The chain links TRBV7-9 to TRBJ1-6; 7 bases fit TRBD1. The sequencing input was peripheral blood. Here the CDR3 reads CASSAAPGQASYNSPLHF. In DNA, the CDR3 is TGTGCCAGCAGCGCGGCCCCAGGACAGGCGTCCTATAATTCACCCCTCCACTTT.